The 32 T cell receptor beta chains reported below all come from one sample, sequenced in a study of molecular identifiers for immune sequencing clone quantification. TCRdb reprocessed the PCR reads via MiXCR and lists one record per CDR3 protein. The repertoire includes a few hundred thousand distinct CDR3 sequences, roughly a fifth of them detected once, and approximately 0.8% sits in the top ten. The specimen sequenced was naive CD8+ T cells from blood, with Jurkat cell RNA spiked in. As to subset: FACS-sorted CD8+CD4-CCR7+CD45RA+ naive T cells. These receptors were collected from a human donor in good health. Some libraries in this study had Jurkat cell RNA spiked in.

Ten or more counts support this clonotype. The chain recombines TRBV5-6 with TRBJ2-7; 7 bases line up with TRBD1. V dropped 4 bases and J dropped 2; count of bases not matched to a gene: 6. Germline CDR1 is SGHDT and CDR2 is YYEEEE. The CDR3 runs 14 residues. CDR3 DNA sequence: TGTGCCAGCAGCCTTCCAGGGACAGCCTACGAGCAGTACTTC. Protein: CASSLPGTAYEQYF.

The chain is built from TRBV7-9 and TRBJ2-5, with 13 bases aligning to TRBD2. The CDR3 is 16 amino acids. V trimming: 5 bases; J trimming: 5 bases; junction bases outside the gene matches: 8. Germline CDR1 and CDR2: SEHNR and FQNEAQ (reference sequence). The CDR3 region has the DNA TGTGCCAGCAGCCAAGGACTAGCGGGGGCGTCGGAGACCCAGTACTTC. Translating gives CASSQGLAGASETQYF.

CDR3 DNA: TGTGCCAGCAGCGCAGACGGGGGCAATGAAAAACTGTTTTTT. Its protein is CASSADGGNEKLFF. V is TRBV9 and J is TRBJ1-4; TRBD1 might be the D (6 bases). There are 14 residues in the CDR3. The germline gives CDR1 SGDLS, CDR2 YYNGEE. Trimming cost V 3 bases and J 5 bases, with 11 bases left between them.

Points on this clonotype: The junction departs from the called germline gene at one end, perhaps through a read error. The chain is built from TRBV27 and TRBJ2-7, with 11 bases aligning to TRBD2. This CDR3 region has 16 residues. CDR1 and CDR2 (germline): MNHEY, SMNVEV (reference sequence). The DNA of the CDR3 is TGTGCCAGCAATTTAAGACTAGCGGGGTTATTATACGAGCAGTACTTC. It yields the protein CASNLRLAGLLYEQYF.

This clonotype showed up many times. The chain recombines TRBV4-1 with TRBJ2-7; D may be TRBD1 (6 bases). The CDR3 contains 14 residues. Germline V lookup: CDR1 MGHRA, CDR2 YSYEKL. Trimming stripped 3 bases from V and 5 bases from J, with 14 bases between. This chain's CDR3 is CASSHAIGGHEQYF. In DNA, the CDR3 is TGCGCCAGCAGCCATGCCATTGGGGGCCACGAGCAGTACTTC.

This clonotype was counted only a few times. V and J are TRBV5-4 and TRBJ2-4, with a weak D call TRBD1 (6 bases). This CDR3 is built from 16 residues. Germline loops: CDR1 SGHNT, CDR2 YYREEE (reference sequence). Trimming shortened V by 4 bases and J by 7 bases, and 21 bases separated the two germline ends. The CDR3 loop reads CASSEQGVGRGNIQYF. Here the CDR3 DNA reads TGTGCCAGCAGCGAACAGGGAGTAGGCCGGGGCAACATTCAGTACTTC.

In its sample, this clonotype was seen a few times. The chain links TRBV27 to TRBJ2-3; 11 nucleotides match TRBD1. Germline values: CDR1 MNHEY, CDR2 SMNVEV (reference sequence). The ends lost 5 bases at V and 3 bases at J; junction bases unmatched: 7. The CDR3 consists of 16 residues. CDR3 loop: CASSAGTGGMTDTQYF. The CDR3 DNA sequence: TGTGCCAGCAGTGCCGGGACAGGGGGGATGACAGATACGCAGTATTTT.

This clonotype was detected ten times or more. The CDR3 spells CASSETRGGTEAFF. For the CDR3, the DNA is TGTGCCAGCAGTGAGACGAGAGGTGGCACTGAAGCTTTCTTT. The chain links TRBV2 to TRBJ1-1; no clear D. The V end was cut by 3 bases, the J end by 4 bases, with 12 bases between. Germline V gene lookup returns CDR1 SNHLY and CDR2 FYNNEI. The CDR3 length is 14 residues.

The V call is TRBV6-5, the J call TRBJ1-1; D call uncertain. The CDR3 spans 15 residues. Germline V gene sequence: CDR1 MNHEY, CDR2 SVGAGI. Deletions cut 0 bases from V and 0 bases from J, with 8 bases between. The chain's CDR3 is CASSYSARLNTEAFF. Here the CDR3 DNA reads TGTGCCAGCAGTTACTCGGCCCGCTTGAACACTGAAGCTTTCTTT.

The table lists this clonotype with many counts. The chain is built from TRBV5-4 and TRBJ2-3; TRBD2 agrees at 10 bases. This CDR3 contains 14 residues. V gave up 4 bases and J gave up 6 bases; unmatched junction bases: 5. Per germline, CDR1 SGHNT and CDR2 YYREEE (reference sequence). The CDR3 is CASSSGGVLDTQYF. The CDR3 nucleotides are TGTGCCAGCAGCAGCGGGGGGGTCCTCGATACGCAGTATTTT.

As regards this clonotype: A read error may produce the germline difference seen at one junction end. The chain joins TRBV28 to TRBJ1-2; no clear D. Per germline, CDR1 MDHEN and CDR2 SYDVKM. The CDR3 totals 13 residues. The CDR3 bases are TGTGCCATCCGACCCAGTCTAAACTATGGCCACACCTTC. Protein: CAIRPSLNYGHTF.

This clonotype showed up just once. Germline and junction disagree at one end, which may indicate a read error. The gene calls are TRBV5-3 and TRBJ2-7; possibly TRBD1 or TRBD2 for D (5 bases each). TRBV5-3 is labeled an ORF, and its function is uncertain. The CDR3 has 12 residues. The CDR3 region is CASSLTGDERYF. CDR3 nucleotides: TGTGCCAGCAGCTTGACCGGGGACGAGCGGTACTTC.

Concerning this clonotype itself: With a much larger clone just one base away, this may be a read error. The V call is TRBV27, the J call TRBJ2-7; 10 bases map to TRBD1. Germline CDR1 reads MNHEY; CDR2 reads SMNVEV (reference sequence). There are 14 residues in the CDR3. V shed 8 bases, J shed 2 bases, and the junction held 6 bases outside the gene matches. CDR3 in amino acids: CASGRGTGAYEQYF. The CDR3, as DNA: TGTGCCAGCGGTCGCGGGACAGGGGCCTACGAGCAGTACTTC.

This chain uses TRBV20-1 with TRBJ2-4, with 8 bases lining up with TRBD1. Germline V lookup: CDR1 DFQATT, CDR2 SNEGSKA (reference sequence). V gave up 0 bases and J gave up 0 bases; unmatched junction bases: 4. This CDR3 is 16 amino acids long. The CDR3 coding sequence is TGCAGTGCTAGAGAGACAGGGGTAGGAGCCAAAAACATTCAGTACTTC. Its translation: CSARETGVGAKNIQYF.

This clonotype was detected only a few times. V usage is TRBV4-2 and J usage is TRBJ2-1; 8 bases are a match to TRBD2. CDR1 is LGHNA and CDR2 is YNFKEQ in the germline V gene. The trim removed 2 bases at V and 0 bases at J, leaving 6 bases unmatched. The length of the CDR3 is 17 residues. CDR3 bases: TGTGCCAGCAGCCAACCTGGTAGCGGGAACTCCTACAATGAGCAGTTCTTC. It yields the protein CASSQPGSGNSYNEQFF.

V is TRBV2 and J is TRBJ2-7, with D hard to call. V was cut by 3 bases and J by 4 bases, with 7 bases left in between. Germline V lookup: CDR1 SNHLY, CDR2 FYNNEI. The CDR3 sequence is 12 residues long. This CDR3 is CASSDLRYEQYF. The CDR3, as DNA: TGTGCCAGCAGTGATTTGAGGTACGAGCAGTACTTC.

This clonotype was counted many times. The CDR3 DNA is TGTGCCAGCAGCGCGGGGCGGGTTGGTTATTCTGGAAACACCATATATTTT. It encodes CASSAGRVGYSGNTIYF. The chain uses TRBV7-2 and TRBJ1-3; possible D gene TRBD1, 5 bases. The CDR3 has 17 residues. The V gene's germline CDR1 is SGHTA and CDR2 FQGNSA. Trimming took 5 bases from V and 1 from J, leaving 18 bases between them.

This clonotype was counted many times. The chain joins TRBV29-1 to TRBJ2-1; 7 bases line up with TRBD2. V was clipped by 0 bases and J by 10 bases; unmatched bases: 9. The CDR3 runs to 14 residues. In germline, CDR1 is SQVTM, CDR2 ANQGSEA. The CDR3 is CSVEDWAGVGEQFF. The CDR3 region has the DNA TGCAGCGTTGAAGATTGGGCGGGAGTTGGAGAGCAGTTCTTC.

The chain carries TRBV27 and TRBJ2-7, with a weak D call TRBD2 (6 bases). The V and J ends lost 8 bases and 3 bases respectively, with 14 bases between them. Looked up from germline, CDR1 is MNHEY and CDR2 is SMNVEV (reference sequence). The length of the CDR3 is 13 residues. The CDR3 nucleotides read TGTGCCAGCGGACCGGGACTGGGCTACGAGCAGTACTTC. Its translation: CASGPGLGYEQYF.

This clonotype was counted many times. This chain uses TRBV27 with TRBJ2-3; D is unresolved. V was clipped by 2 bases and J by 4 bases, with 10 bases between them. The CDR3 loop spans 14 amino acids. In germline, CDR1 is MNHEY, CDR2 SMNVEV (reference sequence). CDR3 coding DNA: TGTGCCAGCAGTTTAGCATACCCCCCAGATACGCAGTATTTT. It is translated as CASSLAYPPDTQYF.

This clonotype was seen many times. This chain joins TRBV28 and TRBJ2-7, with D uncertain. The CDR3 runs 16 residues. Trimming cost V 2 bases and J 2 bases, with 16 bases left between them. The germline V gene encodes CDR1 MDHEN and CDR2 SYDVKM. CDR3 protein: CASSLLSGVIAYEQYF. CDR3 DNA sequence: TGTGCCAGCAGTTTACTGTCTGGGGTAATCGCCTACGAGCAGTACTTC.

The gene calls are TRBV7-3 and TRBJ1-5; the match to TRBD1 covers 7 bases. After removal of 6 bases from V and 3 bases from J, the junction contained 8 bases not matched to a gene. The CDR3 covers 15 residues. Germline values: CDR1 SGHTA, CDR2 FQGTGA. In DNA form, the CDR3 reads TGTGCCAGCAGTTTTGGGACAGCGATCAATCAGCCCCAGCATTTT. Amino acids: CASSFGTAINQPQHF.

As concerns this clonotype: The germline gene is not matched at one end of the junction; a read error may be the cause. The V gene is TRBV11-3, the J gene TRBJ2-3; TRBD2 matches at 11 bases. The germline gives CDR1 SGHNT, CDR2 YENEEA. The CDR3 totals 15 residues. Here the CDR3 reads CAGSFSGTSGDTQYF. In DNA form, the CDR3 reads TGTGCCGGCAGCTTTTCCGGGACTAGCGGAGATACGCAGTATTTT.

The V gene is TRBV7-2, the J gene TRBJ1-1, with D possibly matching TRBD1 (6 bases). V lost 5 bases and J 6 bases, leaving 13 bases between the germline ends. The CDR3 is 13 residues long. Germline CDR1 is SGHTA and CDR2 is FQGNSA. CDR3 DNA sequence: TGTGCCAGCAGCCCAATCAGGGGCGCTGAAGCTTTCTTT. This gives the protein CASSPIRGAEAFF. Together with reference TRBV7-2 and TRBJ1-1, the CDR3 gives the full variable domain: GAGVSQSPSNKVTEKGKDVELRCDPISGHTALYWYRQSLGQGLEFLIYFQGNSAPDKSGLPSDRFSAERTGGSVSTLTIQRTQQEDSAVYLCASSPIRGAEAFFGQGTRLTVV.

Concerning this clonotype itself: A much larger clone differs from this one at a single base, so this may be a read error. The missing conserved phenylalanine or tryptophan at the end of this CDR3 makes a read error likely. This sequence joins TRBV3-1 and TRBJ2-7; no clear D gene. V lost 0 bases, J lost 3 bases, and 12 bases lay in between. Germline V CDR1 and CDR2: LGHDT, YNNKEL (reference sequence). The CDR3 is made up of 15 amino acids. The CDR3 region has the DNA TGTGCCAGCAGCCAAGATCGGATTCTTGGCTACGAGCAGTACCTC. Protein sequence: CASSQDRILGYEQYL.

This chain connects TRBV6-2 or TRBV6-3 to TRBJ2-7; no clear D. The length of the CDR3 is 13 residues. Trimming took 2 bases from V and 4 from J, leaving 9 bases between them. Germline values: CDR1 MNHEY, CDR2 SVGEGT. The CDR3 DNA sequence: TGTGCCAGCAGTTACGGGCCAGTTTACGAGCAGTACTTC. It encodes CASSYGPVYEQYF.

Points on this clonotype: One base away lies a much larger clone, so this may be a sequencing read error. The V gene is TRBV20-1, the J gene TRBJ2-7, with D maybe TRBD2 (5 bases). CDR3 length: 14 amino acids. From germline, CDR1 is DFQATT and CDR2 SNEGSKA (reference sequence). V was cut by 5 bases and J by 3 bases, with 17 bases left in between. In nucleotides, the CDR3 is TGCAGTGCTCGACCGGACGGGGAGCTCTACGAGCAGTACTTC. Protein product: CSARPDGELYEQYF.

A few counts support this clonotype. J is TRBJ2-7 and V is TRBV5-1; D ambiguous. V was cut by 3 bases and J by 5 bases, with 6 bases left in between. This CDR3 has 11 residues. Germline CDR1 is SGHRS and CDR2 is YFSETQ. The CDR3 DNA sequence: TGCGCCAGCAGCTCAGTCGACGAGCAGTACTTC. It is translated as CASSSVDEQYF. The whole variable domain, filled in from reference TRBV5-1 and TRBJ2-7, reads KAGVTQTPRYLIKTRGQQVTLSCSPISGHRSVSWYQQTPGQGLQFLFEYFSETQRNKGNFPGRFSGRQFSNSRSEMNVSTLELGDSALYLCASSSVDEQYFGPGTRLTVT.

The chain has TRBV15 and TRBJ2-1; 13 bases line up with TRBD2. This CDR3 is 16 amino acids long. V dropped 5 bases and J dropped 8; count of bases not matched to a gene: 9. The germline V gene has CDR1 LNHNV and CDR2 YYDKDF (reference sequence). This CDR3 reads CATSRGLAGDGDEQFF. The CDR3 DNA reads as TGTGCCACCAGCCGTGGACTAGCGGGGGATGGCGATGAGCAGTTCTTC.

This clonotype was seen ten or more times. The rearrangement uses TRBV27 and TRBJ1-2; 9 bases line up with TRBD1. Looked up from germline, CDR1 is MNHEY and CDR2 is SMNVEV (reference sequence). Trimming cost V 7 bases and J 8 bases; bases outside gene matches: 8. The CDR3 contains 13 residues. The CDR3 coding sequence is TGTGCCAGCAAACCAACAGGGGGCAGCGGCTACACCTTC. This translates into CASKPTGGSGYTF.

The chain recombines TRBV20-1 with TRBJ1-6; 8 positions match TRBD1. Per the germline V gene, CDR1 is DFQATT and CDR2 is SNEGSKA (reference sequence). The junction had 16 bases not matched to a gene; V was cut back by 0 bases and J by 0 bases. CDR3 length: 21 amino acids. The CDR3 loop reads CSARDHSIARGHSSYNSPLHF. The CDR3 nucleotides read TGCAGTGCTAGAGATCATAGTATTGCCAGGGGGCACTCCTCCTATAATTCACCCCTCCACTTT.

At least ten counts were recorded for this clonotype. The chain has TRBV28 and TRBJ2-7, with a weak D call TRBD2 (6 bases). Looked up from germline, CDR1 is MDHEN and CDR2 is SYDVKM. Between the trimmed V and J ends, which lost 8 bases and 3 bases, there was a span of 23 bases. This CDR3 region has 16 residues. CDR3 in amino acids: CASSGDSAVVSYEQYF. In nucleotides, the CDR3 is TGTGCCAGCTCCGGGGACTCGGCAGTTGTAAGCTACGAGCAGTACTTC.